This TCR beta chain comes out of a study of cytomegalovirus exposure and HLA in healthy donors. Overall study: Early released data comprised some 91 million unique TCRs from HLA-typed donors. Study-wide results and caveats: Near-uniform donor sequencing depth was presumed by presence/absence analyses. Later genetic work tied a missense DCLRE1C variant to beta-chain V and J trimming. Sequencing probably produced one cluster of sequence variants that were highly shared.

CDR3 length equals 14 residues. The germline V gene encodes CDR1 SNHLY and CDR2 FYNNEI. V dropped 2 bases and J dropped 4; count of bases not matched to a gene: 0. The primer mix had 60 Vbeta and 13 Jbeta primers. The assay was immunoSEQ multiplex PCR, and TCRdb's table has in-frame clones only and misses some. The sample includes 100,000 to 150,000 clones, approximately 85% of them seen just once. Worth noting for this clone: Its antigen is unidentified.

Sequencing input: PBMCs. The receptor was isolated from a boy aged 10-17 years in good health and CMV-seronegative. The chain carries TRBV2 and TRBJ2-3; 10 bases align to TRBD2. The CDR3 coding sequence is TGTGCCAGCAGTGAAACTAGCGGGGCAGATACGCAGTATTTT. The encoded protein is CASSETSGADTQYF.